A single sample is the source of the 13 T cell receptor beta chains below, sequenced in a study of blood T cell repertoires in COVID-19. TCRdb's copy holds only in-frame clones and misses some; the assay was immunoSEQ multiplex PCR. The data hold roughly 100,000 clones, with less than 90% observed a single time. Sequenced sample: peripheral blood. The receptors shown here come from a human donor in a cohort sampled during active COVID-19.

The chain recombines TRBV7-9 with TRBJ2-1, with D possibly being TRBD2 (6 bases). This CDR3 has 14 amino acids. CDR1 SEHNR and CDR2 FQNEAQ come from the germline V gene (reference sequence). V shed 2 bases and J shed 8 bases, with 13 bases lying between them. The CDR3 sequence: CASSLTSSGHEQFF. CDR3 coding DNA: TGTGCCAGCAGCTTAACTAGCAGCGGGCATGAGCAGTTCTTC.

V and J are TRBV6-5 and TRBJ1-1; D perhaps matches TRBD1 (6 bases). CDR3 size: 14 residues. The germline V gene has CDR1 MNHEY and CDR2 SVGAGI. Trimming removed 6 bases from V and 5 bases from J, with 16 bases in between. The CDR3 DNA reads as TGTGCCAGCAGACCACAGGGACGATATACTGAAGCTTTCTTT. Translation: CASRPQGRYTEAFF.

V usage is TRBV5-5 and J usage is TRBJ2-1, with D possibly TRBD2 on 5 matching bases. Germline values: CDR1 SGHKS, CDR2 YYEKEE (reference sequence). The germline V and J ends were trimmed by 1 base and 3 bases, with 11 bases remaining between them. The CDR3 loop spans 15 amino acids. The CDR3 sequence is CASSLLASGYNEQFF. The CDR3 region has the DNA TGTGCCAGCAGCTTGCTAGCCAGCGGCTACAATGAGCAGTTCTTC.

The V and J genes are TRBV11-1 and TRBJ2-1, with a tentative D call TRBD1 (5 bases). The CDR3 runs 13 residues. Germline CDR1 is SGHAT and CDR2 is FQDESV (reference sequence). Between the trimmed V and J ends, which lost 7 bases and 5 bases, there was a span of 12 bases. This CDR3 reads CASTLGAHNEQFF. Written as DNA, the CDR3 is TGTGCCAGCACCCTAGGGGCCCACAATGAGCAGTTCTTC.

Here the CDR3 reads CASSSTVNTEAFF. The CDR3 region has the DNA TGTGCCAGCAGCTCCACAGTAAACACTGAAGCTTTCTTT. The chain joins TRBV5-6 to TRBJ1-1; no reliable D call. V was pared by 3 bases and J by 2 bases, with 8 bases between. Looked up from germline, CDR1 is SGHDT and CDR2 is YYEEEE. The CDR3 covers 13 residues.

The chain uses TRBV28 and TRBJ1-6; perhaps TRBD1 as D (5 bases). CDR1 and CDR2 (germline): MDHEN, SYDVKM. CDR3 length equals 13 residues. V gave up 5 bases and J gave up 9 bases, with 11 bases separating them. CDR3 DNA: TGTGCCAGCAGTGGCCCCAGGGTTTCACCCCTCCACTTT. This encodes CASSGPRVSPLHF.

J is TRBJ2-5 and V is TRBV7-3, with 15 positions matching TRBD2. Germline CDR1 is SGHTA and CDR2 is FQGTGA. V shed 5 bases and J 2 bases; nucleotides not matched to a gene: 3. This CDR3 spans 16 amino acids. CDR3 sequence reads: CASSPGTSGGQETQYF. In DNA form, the CDR3 reads TGTGCCAGCAGCCCCGGGACTAGCGGGGGGCAAGAGACCCAGTACTTC. The full variable domain, with the rest looked up from reference TRBV7-3 and TRBJ2-5, is GAGVSQTPSNKVTEKGKYVELRCDPISGHTALYWYRQSLGQGPEFLIYFQGTGAADDSGLPNDRFFAVRPEGSVSTLKIQRTERGDSAVYLCASSPGTSGGQETQYFGPGTRLLVL.

In this sample, this clone turned up a few times. J is TRBJ2-5 and V is TRBV12-5; D uncertain. This CDR3 region has 13 residues. The V end was cut by 8 bases, the J end by 5 bases, with 15 bases between. Germline lookup yields CDR1 LGHNT and CDR2 FRNRAP. The CDR3 sequence: CASQQRQRETQYF. As DNA, the CDR3 is TGTGCTAGTCAGCAGCGCCAGAGGGAGACCCAGTACTTC.

The chain combines TRBV6-1 with TRBJ2-3, with 8 bases that match TRBD1. Germline V CDR1 and CDR2: MNHNS, SASEGT. The length of the CDR3 is 15 residues. Trimming took 3 bases from V and 7 from J; bases not matched to a gene: 9. CDR3 nucleotides: TGTGCCAGCAGTGACAGTCCAGGGGGCGTCTATACGCAGTATTTT. Protein: CASSDSPGGVYTQYF.

This clone was observed once. The chain is built from TRBV6-6 and TRBJ2-1; maybe TRBD2 (6 bases). The CDR3 length is 18 residues. The germline V gene has CDR1 MNHNY and CDR2 SVGAGI (reference sequence). Trimming cost V 5 bases and J 0 bases, with 20 bases left between them. The CDR3 DNA sequence: TGTGCCAGCAGTCCTCAGGTTGGAGGGGTAAACTCCTACAATGAGCAGTTCTTC. It yields the protein CASSPQVGGVNSYNEQFF.

This chain connects TRBV9 to TRBJ2-2; 10 bases are a match to TRBD2. Germline-derived CDR1 and CDR2 are SGDLS and YYNGEE. The V gene end was trimmed by 0 bases and the J gene end by 6 bases; junction bases not matched to a gene: 2. CDR3 length: 15 amino acids. The CDR3 bases are TGTGCCAGCAGCGTAGAAGCGGGGGGGCCCGGGGAGCTGTTTTTT. Protein product: CASSVEAGGPGELFF. Variable domain in full (rest from reference TRBV9 and TRBJ2-2): DSGVTQTPKHLITATGQRVTLRCSPRSGDLSVYWYQQSLDQGLQFLIQYYNGEERAKGNILERFSAQQFPDLHSELNLSSLELGDSALYFCASSVEAGGPGELFFGEGSRLTVL.

The V gene is TRBV6-6, the J gene TRBJ2-2; maybe TRBD1 (6 bases). The germline V gene has CDR1 MNHNY and CDR2 SVGAGI (reference sequence). V lost 6 bases to trimming and J lost 4 bases, with 15 bases between them. There are 15 residues in the CDR3. CDR3 DNA: TGTGCCAGCAGCCGCCTGACAGGTTCCACCGGGGAGCTGTTTTTT. Translating it yields CASSRLTGSTGELFF.

The count of this clone is one. The chain joins TRBV9 to TRBJ2-5, with 9 bases aligning to TRBD1. With V trimmed by 2 bases and J by 5 bases, 4 bases remained unmatched. The germline V gene encodes CDR1 SGDLS and CDR2 YYNGEE. CDR3 size: 14 residues. CDR3 DNA: TGTGCCAGCAGCGTCGACAGGGGGTGGGAGACCCAGTACTTC. The encoded protein is CASSVDRGWETQYF.